Below are 23 T cell receptor beta chains sequenced from a single sample in a study of early T cells in non-severe SARS-CoV-2 infection. TCRdb called the 5' RACE reads again in MiXCR, with one record for every CDR3 protein. Altogether 70,000 to 90,000 distinct CDR3 sequences are present, more than 9% being singletons, with the ten largest covering over 7.5%. Sequenced here: whole blood, sampled at baseline. The receptors shown here come from an adult who was a healthcare worker with PCR-confirmed SARS-CoV-2 infection or an uninfected control (not recorded which).

This clonotype has a handful of counts. The rearrangement links TRBV6-6 to TRBJ1-1; 8 bases fit TRBD1. CDR1 is MNHNY and CDR2 is SVGAGI in the germline V gene (reference sequence). The CDR3 has 15 residues. V shed 5 bases and J 4 bases; nucleotides not matched to a gene: 9. The CDR3 nucleotides read TGTGCCAGCAGTCCAAACAGGGGGTTGGGCACTGAAGCTTTCTTT. Protein: CASSPNRGLGTEAFF.

This clonotype appeared a few times. The chain is built from TRBV30 and TRBJ2-5, with a weak D call TRBD1 (6 bases). Germline V gene lookup returns CDR1 GTSNPN and CDR2 SVGIG (reference sequence). V was clipped by 5 bases and J by 1 base, with 11 bases between them. The CDR3 runs 13 residues. CDR3 sequence reads: CAWDRRFQETQYF. The CDR3 region has the DNA TGTGCCTGGGACAGGCGCTTCCAAGAGACCCAGTACTTC.

In its sample, this clonotype was seen many times. The rearrangement uses TRBV25-1 and TRBJ2-7; 9 bases line up with TRBD2. Germline loops: CDR1 MGHDK, CDR2 SYGVNS. The CDR3 contains 16 residues. V lost 3 bases to trimming and J lost 5 bases; unmatched junction nucleotides: 11. In DNA form, the CDR3 reads TGTGCCAGCAGTGACCCCCGGGGCGGGAGGGCCCACGAGCAGTACTTC. It codes for CASSDPRGGRAHEQYF.

Only a few counts were recorded for this clonotype. This sequence joins TRBV30 and TRBJ1-6; weak D call: TRBD1 (5 bases). Germline V CDR1 and CDR2: GTSNPN, SVGIG (reference sequence). V lost 3 bases to trimming and J lost 13 bases, with 13 bases between them. The CDR3 length is 12 residues. The CDR3 nucleotides read TGTGCCTGGAGGGCCCCGGGGGACCCCCTCCACTTT. It encodes CAWRAPGDPLHF. The entire variable domain, with the rest obtained from reference TRBV30 and TRBJ1-6, is as follows: SQTIHQWPATLVQPVGSPLSLECTVEGTSNPNLYWYRQAAGRGLQLLFYSVGIGQISSEVPQNLSASRPQDRQFILSSKKLLLSDSGFYLCAWRAPGDPLHFGNGTRLTVT.

This clonotype has ten or more counts. The rearrangement uses TRBV6-5 and TRBJ1-1, with TRBD1 identical over 7 bases. The CDR3 sequence is 12 residues long. Trimming took 5 bases from V and 10 from J; bases not matched to a gene: 7. Germline V CDR1 and CDR2: MNHEY, SVGAGI. Here the CDR3 reads CASSDRAARAFF. In nucleotides, the CDR3 is TGTGCCAGCAGTGACAGGGCAGCGCGAGCTTTCTTT.

The genes are TRBV5-5 and TRBJ2-5, with a possible D match to TRBD1 (6 bases). Between the trimmed V and J ends, which lost 1 base and 0 bases, there was a span of 7 bases. From germline, CDR1 is SGHKS and CDR2 YYEKEE (reference sequence). The CDR3 length is 14 residues. For the CDR3, the DNA is TGTGCCAGCAGCTTGAGGGACAACCAAGAGACCCAGTACTTC. Translating it yields CASSLRDNQETQYF.

This chain connects TRBV7-9 to TRBJ2-7, with 8 bases lining up with TRBD1. The junction had 6 bases not matched to a gene; V was cut back by 5 bases and J by 3 bases. The CDR3 extends over 14 amino acids. Germline loops: CDR1 SEHNR, CDR2 FQNEAQ (reference sequence). The CDR3 here is CASSPPGQGYEQYF. CDR3 coding DNA: TGTGCCAGCAGCCCCCCCGGACAGGGCTACGAGCAGTACTTC.

This clonotype was observed many times. The genes are TRBV19 and TRBJ2-7; the match to TRBD2 covers 9 bases. The CDR3 covers 14 residues. Germline assignment: CDR1 LNHDA and CDR2 SQIVND (reference sequence). Unmatched junction bases numbered 11, after V lost 8 bases and J lost 6 bases. The CDR3: CASGVSAGGREQYF. CDR3 sequence (DNA): TGTGCCAGTGGTGTGTCAGCGGGAGGCCGCGAGCAGTACTTC.

This clonotype was seen at least ten times. The chain links TRBV5-5 to TRBJ1-2; D is uncertain. V gave up 6 bases and J gave up 7 bases, with 19 bases separating them. The CDR3 has 14 amino acids. In germline, CDR1 is SGHKS, CDR2 YYEKEE (reference sequence). Here the CDR3 DNA reads TGTGCCAGCACTCCAACAGCCTCCAGGCGTGGCTACACCTTC. Translated: CASTPTASRRGYTF.

This clonotype was picked up a small number of times. V is TRBV11-2 and J is TRBJ1-1, with a possible D match to TRBD1 (5 bases). V lost 7 bases to trimming and J lost 6 bases, with 18 bases between them. CDR3 length: 14 residues. Per germline, CDR1 SGHAT and CDR2 FQNNGV. Here the CDR3 DNA reads TGTGCCAGCACCCAAATGCGGGGGGTCCCTGAAGCTTTCTTT. This sequence encodes CASTQMRGVPEAFF.

In its sample, this clonotype was seen a few times. This rearrangement joins TRBV12-3 or TRBV12-4 to TRBJ2-1; 10 positions agree with TRBD2. Unmatched junction bases numbered 9, after V lost 6 bases and J lost 7 bases. The CDR3 covers 15 residues. The DNA of the CDR3 is TGTGCCAGCAGACCCCCTAGCGGGAGTAGGAATGAGCAGTTCTTC. This codes for CASRPPSGSRNEQFF.

The table lists this clonotype with many counts. The chain is built from TRBV18 and TRBJ1-1; no clear D gene. The CDR3 spans 13 residues. In germline, CDR1 is KGHSH, CDR2 LQKENI. The V end lost 6 bases, the J end lost 0 bases, and 8 bases lay between the germline ends. CDR3 protein: CASSVRMNTEAFF. The DNA of the CDR3 is TGTGCCAGCTCCGTCAGAATGAACACTGAAGCTTTCTTT.

This chain links TRBV5-1 with TRBJ2-7, with D possibly TRBD1 on 6 matching bases. The CDR3 is made up of 13 amino acids. Germline assignment: CDR1 SGHRS and CDR2 YFSETQ. Trimming left V 7 bases short and J 4 bases short, with 15 bases between. The CDR3 loop reads CASGQDSRYEQYF. For the CDR3, the DNA is TGCGCCAGCGGCCAGGACAGCCGATACGAGCAGTACTTC.

The chain carries TRBV12-3 or TRBV12-4 and TRBJ1-1, with TRBD1 identical over 9 bases. V gave up 6 bases and J gave up 1 base; unmatched junction bases: 3. This CDR3 is 14 amino acids long. This chain's CDR3 is CASSQTGGNTEAFF. DNA of the CDR3: TGTGCCAGCAGCCAGACAGGGGGGAACACTGAAGCTTTCTTT.

This clonotype has just a few counts. The gene calls are TRBV11-2 and TRBJ2-4; the D gene is possibly TRBD2 (5 bases). In germline, CDR1 is SGHAT, CDR2 FQNNGV. The V end lost 4 bases, the J end lost 6 bases, and 10 bases lay between the germline ends. The CDR3 has 13 residues. The CDR3 loop reads CASSSGGGNIQYF. DNA of the CDR3: TGTGCCAGCAGCTCCGGAGGAGGAAACATTCAGTACTTC. Together with reference TRBV11-2 and TRBJ2-4, the CDR3 gives the full variable domain: EAGVAQSPRYKIIEKRQSVAFWCNPISGHATLYWYQQILGQGPKLLIQFQNNGVVDDSQLPKDRFSAERLKGVDSTLKIQPAKLEDSAVYLCASSSGGGNIQYFGAGTRLSVL.

This clonotype occurred many times. The J gene is TRBJ2-1, the V gene TRBV9, with 8 positions matching TRBD1. The CDR3 consists of 15 residues. Per germline, CDR1 SGDLS and CDR2 YYNGEE. V was pared by 0 bases and J by 7 bases, with 6 bases of the junction left unmatched. The CDR3 DNA follows: TGTGCCAGCAGCGTAGGGACAGGGCAAAGTAATGAGCAGTTCTTC. This gives the protein CASSVGTGQSNEQFF.

This clonotype has ten or more counts. V usage is TRBV20-1 and J usage is TRBJ2-1; the D gene is possibly TRBD2 (6 bases). The CDR3 length is 15 residues. Germline V gives CDR1 DFQATT, CDR2 SNEGSKA (reference sequence). Deletions cut 6 bases from V and 1 base from J, with 16 bases between. This chain's CDR3 is CSARVPGTSYNEQFF. The CDR3 nucleotides read TGCAGTGCCCGCGTCCCTGGGACTTCCTACAATGAGCAGTTCTTC.

A few counts support this clonotype. The chain is built from TRBV28 and TRBJ2-7, with 8 bases matching TRBD1. CDR3 length: 14 amino acids. V dropped 7 bases and J dropped 4; count of bases not matched to a gene: 9. Germline loops: CDR1 MDHEN, CDR2 SYDVKM. The CDR3 bases are TGTGCCAGCACTCGGAATCAGGGGGCATACGAGCAGTACTTC. Residues: CASTRNQGAYEQYF.

The V call is TRBV30, the J call TRBJ2-3, with 9 bases aligning to TRBD2. J lost 6 bases, V lost 0 bases, and 7 bases had no gene match. Germline-derived CDR1 and CDR2 are GTSNPN and SVGIG (reference sequence). The CDR3 covers 15 residues. The CDR3 loop is CAWSVRVAGEDTQYF. The CDR3 nucleotides are TGTGCCTGGAGTGTAAGGGTAGCGGGAGAGGATACGCAGTATTTT.

As regards this clonotype: The CDR3 end shows no conserved phenylalanine or tryptophan, and so a read error is likely. V is TRBV4-1 and J is TRBJ2-2; TRBD1 matches at 9 bases. J gave up 3 bases and V 3 bases, and 8 bases lay outside the gene matches. Germline loops: CDR1 MGHRA, CDR2 YSYEKL. The CDR3 extends over 17 amino acids. CDR3 in DNA: TGCGCCAGCAGCCATCAGACAGGGGGTTGGGACACCGGGGAGCTGTTTCTT. Its protein product is CASSHQTGGWDTGELFL.

The V call is TRBV20-1, the J call TRBJ2-1, with D uncertain. The CDR3 runs 13 residues. Per the germline V gene, CDR1 is DFQATT and CDR2 is SNEGSKA (reference sequence). V was trimmed by 1 base and J by 5 bases, leaving 9 bases between them. The CDR3 sequence: CSARGRLNNEQFF. The CDR3 DNA reads TGCAGTGCTAGAGGCAGGCTAAACAATGAGCAGTTCTTC.

This clonotype has just one count. This sequence joins TRBV5-1 and TRBJ1-6, with unresolved D. This CDR3 spans 17 amino acids. The V and J ends lost 4 bases and 4 bases respectively, with 18 bases between them. Germline-derived CDR1 and CDR2 are SGHRS and YFSETQ. CDR3 in amino acids: CASSPRPTSSYNSPLHF. CDR3 in DNA: TGCGCCAGCAGCCCAAGACCGACCTCCTCTTATAATTCACCCCTCCACTTT.

The table lists this clonotype with many counts. The chain is built from TRBV7-3 and TRBJ2-1, with 11 nucleotides matching TRBD2. Germline CDR1 and CDR2: SGHTA and FQGTGA. There are 17 residues in the CDR3. The ends lost 6 bases at V and 8 bases at J; junction bases unmatched: 15. The CDR3, as DNA: TGTGCCAGCAGTCGCGATGAACTAGCGGGAGCGAAGGATGAGCAGTTCTTC. It encodes CASSRDELAGAKDEQFF. Based on the CDR3 plus reference TRBV7-3 and TRBJ2-1, the full variable domain is GAGVSQTPSNKVTEKGKYVELRCDPISGHTALYWYRQSLGQGPEFLIYFQGTGAADDSGLPNDRFFAVRPEGSVSTLKIQRTERGDSAVYLCASSRDELAGAKDEQFFGPGTRLTVL.